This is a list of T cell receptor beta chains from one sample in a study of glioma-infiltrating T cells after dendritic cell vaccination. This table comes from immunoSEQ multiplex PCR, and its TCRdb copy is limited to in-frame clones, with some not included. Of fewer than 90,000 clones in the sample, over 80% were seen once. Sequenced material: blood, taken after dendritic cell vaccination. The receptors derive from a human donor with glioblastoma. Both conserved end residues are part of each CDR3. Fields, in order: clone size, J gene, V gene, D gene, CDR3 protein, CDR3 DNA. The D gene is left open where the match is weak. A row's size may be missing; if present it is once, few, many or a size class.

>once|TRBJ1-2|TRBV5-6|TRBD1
CASSLGQNYGYTF
TGTGCCAGCAGCCTGGGACAGAACTATGGCTACACCTTC
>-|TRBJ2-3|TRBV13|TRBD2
CASSSKELAGASTDTQYF
TGTGCCAGCAGCTCCAAAGAACTAGCGGGGGCTAGCACAGATACGCAGTATTTT
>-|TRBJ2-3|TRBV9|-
CASSGTSGDTQYF
TGTGCCAGCAGCGGGACTTCGGGGGATACGCAGTATTTT
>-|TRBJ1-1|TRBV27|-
CASSLVGGPRAEAFF
TGTGCCAGCAGTTTAGTTGGGGGCCCTCGGGCTGAAGCTTTCTTT
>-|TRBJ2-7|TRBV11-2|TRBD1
CASSSGQALSAQYF
TGTGCCAGCAGCTCGGGACAGGCTCTCTCCGCGCAGTACTTC
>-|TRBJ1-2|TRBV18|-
CASSPGQPPNYGYTF
TGTGCCAGCTCACCCGGACAGCCACCGAACTATGGCTACACCTTC
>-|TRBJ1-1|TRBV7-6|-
CASSLALGEMAFF
TGTGCCAGCAGCTTAGCGCTTGGGGAGATGGCTTTCTTT
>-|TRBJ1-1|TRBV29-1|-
CSASDTDTEAFF
TGCAGCGCCTCGGACACCGACACTGAAGCTTTCTTT
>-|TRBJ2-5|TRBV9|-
CASSPRHGLQETQYF
TGTGCCAGCAGCCCCCGCCATGGACTTCAAGAGACCCAGTACTTC
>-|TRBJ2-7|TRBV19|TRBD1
CASSPERQGENEQYF
TGTGCCAGTAGTCCAGAGAGACAGGGGGAAAACGAGCAGTACTTC
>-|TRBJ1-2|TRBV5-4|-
CASSLGGGFYGYTF
TGTGCCAGCAGCTTGGGCGGCGGGTTCTATGGCTACACCTTC
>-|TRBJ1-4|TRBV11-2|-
CASSRPGQGNEKLFF
TGTGCCAGCAGCCGCCCGGGGCAGGGGAATGAAAAACTGTTTTTT
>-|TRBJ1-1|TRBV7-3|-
CASSPQGQTFTEAFF
TGTGCCAGCAGCCCCCAAGGACAGACTTTCACTGAAGCTTTCTTT
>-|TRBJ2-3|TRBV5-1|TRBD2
CASSLGTAAGGQYF
TGCGCCAGCAGCTTGGGAACAGCGGCGGGGGGGCAGTATTTT
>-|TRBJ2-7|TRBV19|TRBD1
CASSVVSGTGDPYEQYF
TGTGCCAGTAGTGTCGTCTCCGGGACAGGGGACCCCTACGAGCAGTACTTC
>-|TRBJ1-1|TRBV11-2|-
CASSLQGVDTEAFF
TGTGCCAGCAGCTTACAGGGTGTGGACACTGAAGCTTTCTTT
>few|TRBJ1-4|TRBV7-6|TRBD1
CASSLGQGQEKLFF
TGTGCCAGCAGCTTAGGACAGGGGCAAGAAAAACTGTTTTTT
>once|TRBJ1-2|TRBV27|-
CASSLSSDSDRYGYTF
TGTGCCAGCAGTTTATCGAGCGATTCCGATAGGTATGGCTACACCTTC
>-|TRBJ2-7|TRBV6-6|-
CASSYGPSLEQYF
TGTGCCAGCAGTTATGGCCCTTCCCTCGAGCAGTACTTC
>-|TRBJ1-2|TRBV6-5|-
CASAQQTGGDYGYTF
TGTGCCAGCGCCCAACAAACTGGGGGGGACTATGGCTACACCTTC
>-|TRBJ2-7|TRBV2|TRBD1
CASTGQGRNEQYF
TGTGCCAGCACAGGACAGGGGAGGAACGAGCAGTACTTC
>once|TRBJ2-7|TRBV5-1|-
CASSLDSSSYEQYF
TGCGCCAGCAGCCTGGACAGTTCCTCCTACGAGCAGTACTTC
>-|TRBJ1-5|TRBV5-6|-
CASEMWGGYDQPQHF
TGTGCCAGCGAAATGTGGGGGGGCTACGATCAGCCCCAGCATTTT
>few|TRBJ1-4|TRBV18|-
CASSPVQMSEKLFF
TGTGCCAGCTCACCTGTACAGATGAGTGAAAAACTGTTTTTT
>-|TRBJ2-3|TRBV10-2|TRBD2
CASSEGGVAVTQYF
TGCGCCAGCAGTGAGGGGGGGGTAGCAGTTACGCAGTATTTT
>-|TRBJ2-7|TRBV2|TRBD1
CASVRTGSYEQYF
TGTGCCAGCGTTAGGACAGGTTCCTACGAGCAGTACTTC
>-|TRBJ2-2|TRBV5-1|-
CASSLDPGSTGELFF
TGCGCCAGCAGCTTGGATCCGGGGAGCACCGGGGAGCTGTTTTTT
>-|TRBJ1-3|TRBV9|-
CASSNGGAANTIYF
TGTGCCAGCAGCAATGGGGGGGCAGCAAACACCATATATTTT
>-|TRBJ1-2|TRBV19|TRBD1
CASSTKDRASTF
TGTGCCAGTAGTACAAAAGACAGGGCCAGCACCTTC
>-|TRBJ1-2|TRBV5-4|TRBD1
CASSLGGDRAGGYGYTF
TGTGCCAGCAGCTTGGGGGGGGACAGGGCAGGCGGCTATGGCTACACCTTC
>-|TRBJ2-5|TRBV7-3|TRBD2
CASSLERGETQYF
TGTGCCAGCAGCTTAGAGCGGGGGGAGACCCAGTACTTC
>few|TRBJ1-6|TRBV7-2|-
CASSSQLGANSPLHF
TGTGCCAGCAGCTCCCAATTGGGGGCGAATTCACCCCTCCACTTT
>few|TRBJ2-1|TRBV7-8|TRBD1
CASSYITGATEQFF
TGTGCCAGCAGCTATATTACAGGGGCGACTGAGCAGTTCTTC
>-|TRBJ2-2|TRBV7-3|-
CASSLVTGTGELFF
TGTGCCAGCAGCTTAGTTACAGGCACCGGGGAGCTGTTTTTT
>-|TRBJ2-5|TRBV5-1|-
CASNQGYQETQYF
TGCGCCAGCAATCAGGGGTACCAAGAGACCCAGTACTTC
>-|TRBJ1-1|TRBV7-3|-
CASSSQPGENTEAFF
TGTGCCAGCAGCTCCCAACCGGGGGAGAACACTGAAGCTTTCTTT
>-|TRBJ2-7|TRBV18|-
CASSPGGEISKQYF
TGTGCCAGCTCACCGGGCGGGGAAATTTCCAAGCAGTACTTC
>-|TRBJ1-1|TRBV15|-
CATSRDRVQTEAFF
TGTGCCACCAGCAGAGACAGGGTGCAGACTGAAGCTTTCTTT
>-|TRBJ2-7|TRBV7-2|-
CASSLGLDYEQYF
TGTGCCAGCAGCTTAGGACTCGACTACGAGCAGTACTTC
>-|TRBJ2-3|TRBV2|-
CASRVSQGDTQYF
TGTGCCAGCAGGGTTTCCCAGGGTGATACGCAGTATTTT
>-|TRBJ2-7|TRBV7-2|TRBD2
CASSLGGGGAGYEQYF
TGTGCCAGCAGCTTAGGAGGCGGGGGGGCCGGATACGAGCAGTACTTC
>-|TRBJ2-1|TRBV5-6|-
CASSLEQRSYNEQFF
TGTGCCAGCAGCTTGGAACAGAGATCCTACAATGAGCAGTTCTTC
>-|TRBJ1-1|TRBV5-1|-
CASSLEGGRTEAFF
TGCGCCAGCAGCTTGGAGGGGGGGCGAACTGAAGCTTTCTTT
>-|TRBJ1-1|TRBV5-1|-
CASSLAGDGTEAFF
TGCGCCAGCAGCTTGGCGGGGGACGGCACTGAAGCTTTCTTT
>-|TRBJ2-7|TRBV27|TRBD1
CASSPSGQGVYEQYF
TGTGCCAGCAGTCCATCGGGACAGGGGGTCTACGAGCAGTACTTC
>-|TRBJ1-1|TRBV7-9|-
CASSLGTLNTEAFF
TGTGCCAGCAGCTTGGGGACACTCAACACTGAAGCTTTCTTT